This T cell receptor (beta chain) was recorded in a study of T cells in Graves' hyperthyroidism and ophthalmopathy (dated by TCRdb to about 2019). With regard to the full study: Peripheral blood samples were taken at the time of initial diagnosis, prior to any treatment. The 75 to 100 discovery patients were divided at random into training and test sets in a 7:3 ratio. Prospective prediction of ophthalmopathy was tested in an independent validation cohort of some 20 hyperthyroidism patients and some 17 patients who later progressed to ophthalmopathy. The paper reports TCR Vbeta CDR3 sequencing of fewer than 150 peripheral blood samples: over 40 ophthalmopathy, under 85 hyperthyroidism and 17 progressor patients. Following sampling, methimazole starting at 30 mg daily was given to hyperthyroidism patients, and high-dose intravenous methylprednisolone was given to ophthalmopathy patients. The study also compared thyroid tissue and blood T-cell repertoires from a handful of Graves' hyperthyroidism patients. A discovery cohort of about 96 patients, about 40 with Graves' ophthalmopathy and approximately 60 with stable Graves' hyperthyroidism, was used to find distinguishing TCR V-J signatures.

Reading from cysteine to phenylalanine, the CDR3 counts 12 amino acids. Only the CDR3 region is kept as DNA, spanning 36 bases read in frame from base 1. V and J lose 4 bases and 4 bases, and a span of 10 bases separates them. The germline V gene (reference sequence) sets CDR1 to DFQATT and CDR2 to SNEGSKA. Stable Graves' hyperthyroidism was defined as no progression to ophthalmopathy during 18 months of follow-up. Hyperthyroidism patients were newly diagnosed, had a disease duration of under 2 months, and were aged 18 to 65 years. The study excluded patients with uncontrolled infections, other autoimmune diseases, pregnancy or lactation. Clinical symptoms, serum thyroxine and TRAb, thyroid ultrasound, and orbital computed tomography formed the basis for the diagnoses. Ficoll-Paque density gradient centrifugation was used to isolate PBMCs from 9.5 to 10 ml of fresh peripheral blood. Trizol reagent was used to extract total RNA, and RNA quality was then checked on an Agilent 2100 Bioanalyzer.

This clonotype was counted a few times. The antigen it recognizes is unknown. No base quality values were provided; no much bigger clone lies one nucleotide off. Summary of the overall study and its limitations: Blood samples also contained most of the expanded thyroid clonotypes (frequency above 0.001), which suggests that blood repertoires may reflect thyroid immune responses. In validation, progression to ophthalmopathy was predicted by the model with 55% to 71% sensitivity and around 75% specificity, a median of 6.5 months before onset. Sample size was not statistically predetermined, and investigators were not blinded to group allocation. A model built on a 13 V-J signature distinguished ophthalmopathy from stable hyperthyroidism, reaching approximately 89% sensitivity and around 82% specificity in cross-validation and 80%/75% in testing.

The TCR beta CDR3 regions were amplified from RNA transcripts. For the first round of RT-PCR on the TCR CDR3, the HTBI primer set was used together with the Qiagen OneStep RT-PCR kit. Libraries were constructed in a second round of multiplex PCR, after which size selection and purification were carried out. The libraries were sequenced on an Illumina HiSeq2000 using paired-end 100 bp reads. Per the original workflow: SOAPnuke was used to process the raw data, with reads discarded if the reads contained adapters or uncalled bases, had a mean Phred below 15, or lacked an exact constant-primer or identifier match. High-quality paired reads were merged with COPE v1.2.5, and unique nucleotide sequences were defined as clonotypes. MiTCR v1.1 was used to align clonotypes to the IMGT TRBV, TRBD and TRBJ reference segments. Analysis was restricted to V-J combinations with a frequency above 0.0001, which covered roughly 99% of repertoires. A TCS score was defined as the ratio between F50 (clonal expansion) and ExV (chaos), using BLOSUM62-based TCRdist between CDR3 peptides within each V-J. Welch's t-statistics and random forest reduced 500 to 550 V-J features to fewer than 15, which were used in a naive Bayes classifier (R e1071). The similarity between thyroid and blood repertoires was quantified using the Morisita-Horn index. TCRdb's own reprocessing of the public reads used fastp at Q25 and MiXCR and kept productive beta chains. Every CDR3 protein is listed once, alongside the most common genes and DNA of its rows. It is TCRdb's table, rather than the study itself, that gives the V and J calls and clone size. The sample data list roughly 840,000 distinct CDR3 sequences, and around 39% of these were observed just once. Of the sample, about 9% falls within the top ten clones.

This clonotype originated in a man aged 18 to 30 with Graves' hyperthyroidism. The sequence is built from TRBV20-1 and TRBJ1-1; too little of a D gene remains to name it. Sequencing used blood. The CDR3 region: CSANLGTTEAFF. DNA sequence: TGCAGTGCTAACCTTGGAACCACTGAAGCTTTCTTT.